This passage covers 2 T cell receptor beta chains from one sample sequenced in a study of shared clonotypes between healthy human individuals. Some clones are missing from TCRdb's copy, which holds only in-frame ones; the method was immunoSEQ multiplex PCR. The sample consists of some 2,400,000 clones, approximately 94% of them appearing once. The sample consisted of naive CD4+ T cells sorted from blood. Subset of the sample: CD45RA+ positively selected. Source of these receptors: a man younger than 30 in good health.

V and J are TRBV11-2 and TRBJ1-4; D is ambiguous. Germline values: CDR1 SGHAT, CDR2 FQNNGV. The CDR3 covers 15 residues. Trimming cost V 5 bases and J 8 bases, with 18 bases left between them. In DNA, the CDR3 is TGTGCCAGCAGCCCTGACACACACCTGGTGGAAAAACTGTTTTTT. Translation: CASSPDTHLVEKLFF.

V is TRBV2 and J is TRBJ1-1; D is unresolved. This CDR3 is built from 13 residues. Germline V gene data show CDR1 as SNHLY and CDR2 as FYNNEI. V lost 5 bases, J lost 0 bases, and 7 bases lay in between. This chain's CDR3 is CASSSDLNTEAFF. The DNA for the CDR3 is TGTGCCAGCAGTTCGGACCTGAACACTGAAGCTTTCTTT.